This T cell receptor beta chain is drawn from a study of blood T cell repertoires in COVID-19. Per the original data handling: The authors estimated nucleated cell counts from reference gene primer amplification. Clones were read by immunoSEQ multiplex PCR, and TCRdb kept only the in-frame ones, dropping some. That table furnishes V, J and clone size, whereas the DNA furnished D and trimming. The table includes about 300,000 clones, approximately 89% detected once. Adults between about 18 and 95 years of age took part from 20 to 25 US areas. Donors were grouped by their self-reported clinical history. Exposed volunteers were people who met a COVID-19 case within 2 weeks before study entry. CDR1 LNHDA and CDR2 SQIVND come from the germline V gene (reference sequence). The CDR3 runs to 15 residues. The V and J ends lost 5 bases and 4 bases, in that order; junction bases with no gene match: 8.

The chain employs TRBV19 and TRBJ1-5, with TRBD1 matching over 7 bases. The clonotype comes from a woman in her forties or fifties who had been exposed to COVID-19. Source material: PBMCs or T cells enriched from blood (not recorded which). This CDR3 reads CASSAQGGINQPQHF. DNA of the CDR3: TGTGCCAGTAGTGCTCAGGGGGGTATTAATCAGCCCCAGCATTTT.